These T cell receptor beta chains were read from a single sample in a study of shared clonotypes between healthy human individuals. Generated by immunoSEQ multiplex PCR, the TCRdb table keeps only in-frame clones and is missing some. The sample has over 400,000 clones; approximately 82% are singletons. The sample consisted of PBMCs. Receptors were obtained from a middle-aged woman in good health. Some clones in this sample may be carry-over from other donors' samples. CDR3s leave out the opening cysteine and the closing phenylalanine or tryptophan. The order of the fields is J gene, V gene, CDR3 protein.

TRBJ2-2 | TRBV7-9 | ASSRRAGTNTGELF
TRBJ2-1 | TRBV10-3 | AISDPGGVEQF
TRBJ1-1 | TRBV11-2 | ASSFYKMNTEAF
TRBJ2-3 | TRBV4-3 | ASSQEWRYTDTQY
TRBJ2-1 | TRBV7-9 | ASSWGQGNNEQF
TRBJ2-5 | TRBV7-2 | ASSRGGVWQETQY
TRBJ2-2 | TRBV5-8 | ASSLGLDSGELF
TRBJ2-7 | TRBV2 | ASSEQVYEQH
TRBJ1-2 | TRBV4-3 | ASSQDAGGRGYT
TRBJ1-6 | TRBV5-1 | ASSPGAGSSYNSPLH
TRBJ2-1 | TRBV14 | ASSPRIANEQF
TRBJ2-7 | TRBV25-1 | ASSDSLRDHEQY
TRBJ1-2 | TRBV5-4 | ASSLVDLPGYT
TRBJ2-7 | TRBV18 | ASSPPRQGLYEQY
TRBJ1-2 | TRBV19 | ASSTRVDRAYGYT
TRBJ1-2 | TRBV30 | AWSRQSSAGYT
TRBJ2-1 | TRBV27 | ASSLSFVGLAGSSSYNEQF
TRBJ1-2 | TRBV28 | ASSLKPGYYGYT
TRBJ2-3 | TRBV7-2 | ASSGQGVVTDTQY
TRBJ2-7 | TRBV7-9 | ASMSRTARADEQY
TRBJ2-7 | TRBV7-3 | ASSKTGTRDEQY
TRBJ2-1 | TRBV14 | ASSLGGPSGSNLYNEQF
TRBJ1-2 | TRBV7-8 | ASSPGGPFNYGYT
TRBJ2-7 | TRBV10-2 | ASFGGGEQY
TRBJ2-1 | TRBV7-6 | ASTAGGGHSYNEQF
TRBJ1-2 | TRBV10-3 | AISESDYGYT
TRBJ2-3 | TRBV29-1 | SVVAGGVSTDTQY
TRBJ2-5 | TRBV7-2 | ASSFSSGSETQY
TRBJ1-5 | TRBV6-5 | ASSYTQDQPQH
TRBJ2-3 | TRBV28 | ASSSYTRQGGVDTQY
TRBJ1-4 | TRBV30 | AMPQAGKLF
TRBJ1-1 | TRBV30 | AWDWNINTEAL
TRBJ1-1 | TRBV7-6 | ASSPGGGGTEAF
TRBJ1-6 | TRBV6-1 | ASSEIGDNNSPLH
TRBJ2-7 | TRBV6-5 | ASSGLYEQY
TRBJ1-5 | TRBV6-1 | ASSEESKQPQH
TRBJ1-1 | TRBV5-1 | ASSFRVGDTEAF
TRBJ1-5 | TRBV19 | ASSSGQGAVGNQPQH
TRBJ1-1 | TRBV19 | ASSIQGDTEAF
TRBJ1-4 | TRBV18 | ASSPGVNEKLF
TRBJ1-4 | TRBV2 | ASSVQGAQGEKLF
TRBJ2-7 | TRBV27 | ASSGLRKPNEQY
TRBJ2-5 | TRBV2 | ASSGRGQQETQY
TRBJ2-5 | TRBV18 | ASSPNPRETQY
TRBJ2-1 | TRBV18 | ASSRTTYNEQF
TRBJ2-2 | TRBV7-6 | ASSPRLATTGELF
TRBJ1-5 | TRBV28 | ASGPGGHSNQPQH
TRBJ1-5 | TRBV10-2 | ASRLSGASNQPQH
TRBJ2-5 | TRBV6-1 | ASSVLQRSETQY
TRBJ1-5 | TRBV27 | ASSSRGDSNQPQH
TRBJ2-4 | TRBV18 | ASSPGEASRGIQY
TRBJ2-3 | TRBV6-1 | ASSRRDSGTDTQY
TRBJ2-3 | TRBV30 | AWSDLGTDTQY